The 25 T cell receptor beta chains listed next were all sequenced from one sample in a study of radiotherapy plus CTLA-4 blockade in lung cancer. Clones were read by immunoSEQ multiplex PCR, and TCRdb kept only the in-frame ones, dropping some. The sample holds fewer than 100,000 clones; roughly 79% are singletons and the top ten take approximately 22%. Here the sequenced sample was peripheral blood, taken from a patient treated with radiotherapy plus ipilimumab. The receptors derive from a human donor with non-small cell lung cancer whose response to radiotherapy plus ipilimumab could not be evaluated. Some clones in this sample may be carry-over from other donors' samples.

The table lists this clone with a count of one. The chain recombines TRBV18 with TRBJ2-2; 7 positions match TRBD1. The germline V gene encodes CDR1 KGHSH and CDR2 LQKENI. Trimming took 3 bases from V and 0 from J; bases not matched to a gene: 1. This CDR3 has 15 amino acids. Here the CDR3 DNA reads TGTGCCAGCTCACCGCAGGGGGCGAACACCGGGGAGCTGTTTTTT. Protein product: CASSPQGANTGELFF.

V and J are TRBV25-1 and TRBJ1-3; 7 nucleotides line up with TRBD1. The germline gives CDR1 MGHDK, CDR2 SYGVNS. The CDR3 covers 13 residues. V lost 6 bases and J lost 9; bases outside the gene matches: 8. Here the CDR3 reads CASRRDSRGTIYF. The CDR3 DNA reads TGTGCCAGCAGGAGGGACAGCCGAGGCACCATATATTTT. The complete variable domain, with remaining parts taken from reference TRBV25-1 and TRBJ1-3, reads EADIYQTPRYLVIGTGKKITLECSQTMGHDKMYWYQQDPGMELHLIHYSYGVNSTEKGDLSSESTVSRIRTEHFPLTLESARPSHTSQYLCASRRDSRGTIYFGEGSWLTVV.

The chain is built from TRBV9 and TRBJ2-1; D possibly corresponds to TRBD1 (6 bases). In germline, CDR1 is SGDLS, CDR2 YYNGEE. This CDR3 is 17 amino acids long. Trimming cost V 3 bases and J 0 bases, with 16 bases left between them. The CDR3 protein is CASSGGWGPSSYNEQFF. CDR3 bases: TGTGCCAGCAGCGGCGGTTGGGGGCCGAGCTCCTACAATGAGCAGTTCTTC.

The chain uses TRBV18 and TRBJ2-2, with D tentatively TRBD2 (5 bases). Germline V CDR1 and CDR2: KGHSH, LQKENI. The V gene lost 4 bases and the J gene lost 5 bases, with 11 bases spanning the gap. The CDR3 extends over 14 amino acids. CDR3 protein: CASSLRTATGELFF. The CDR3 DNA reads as TGTGCCAGCTCACTACGGACTGCAACCGGGGAGCTGTTTTTT.

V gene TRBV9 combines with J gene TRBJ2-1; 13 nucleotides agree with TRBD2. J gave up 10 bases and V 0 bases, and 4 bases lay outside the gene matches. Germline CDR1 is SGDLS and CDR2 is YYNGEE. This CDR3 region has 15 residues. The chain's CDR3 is CASSVAQGLAGEQFF. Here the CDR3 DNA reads TGTGCCAGCAGCGTAGCCCAGGGACTAGCGGGGGAGCAGTTCTTC.

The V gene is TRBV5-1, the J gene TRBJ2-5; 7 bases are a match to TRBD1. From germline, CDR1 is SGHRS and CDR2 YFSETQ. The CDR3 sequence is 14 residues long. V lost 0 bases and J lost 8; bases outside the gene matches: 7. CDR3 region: CASSLEGQSNTQYF. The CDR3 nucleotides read TGCGCCAGCAGCTTGGAGGGACAGTCCAACACCCAGTACTTC.

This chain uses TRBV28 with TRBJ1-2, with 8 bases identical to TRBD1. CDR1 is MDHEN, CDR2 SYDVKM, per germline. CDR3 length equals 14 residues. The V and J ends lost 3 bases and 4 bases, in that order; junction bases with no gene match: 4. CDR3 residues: CASSFRGQGYGYTF. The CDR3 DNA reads TGTGCCAGCAGTTTTCGCGGACAGGGCTATGGCTACACCTTC.

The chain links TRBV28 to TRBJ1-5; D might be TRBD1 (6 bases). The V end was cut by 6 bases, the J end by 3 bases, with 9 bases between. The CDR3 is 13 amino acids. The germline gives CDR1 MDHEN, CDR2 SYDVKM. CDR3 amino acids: CASSSGDNQPQHF. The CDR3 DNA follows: TGTGCCAGCAGCTCAGGGGACAATCAGCCCCAGCATTTT. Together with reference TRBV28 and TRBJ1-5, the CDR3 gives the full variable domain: DVKVTQSSRYLVKRTGEKVFLECVQDMDHENMFWYRQDPGLGLRLIYFSYDVKMKEKGDIPEGYSVSREKKERFSLILESASTNQTSMYLCASSSGDNQPQHFGDGTRLSIL.

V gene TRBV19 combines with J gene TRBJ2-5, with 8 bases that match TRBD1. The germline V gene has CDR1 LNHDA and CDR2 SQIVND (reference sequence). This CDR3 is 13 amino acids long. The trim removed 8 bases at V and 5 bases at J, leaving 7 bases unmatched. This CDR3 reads CASSTGVGETQYF. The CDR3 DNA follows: TGTGCCAGTTCGACAGGGGTAGGTGAGACCCAGTACTTC. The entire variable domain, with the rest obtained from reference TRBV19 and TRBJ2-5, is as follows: DGGITQSPKYLFRKEGQNVTLSCEQNLNHDAMYWYRQDPGQGLRLIYYSQIVNDFQKGDIAEGYSVSREKKESFPLTVTSAQKNPTAFYLCASSTGVGETQYFGPGTRLLVL.

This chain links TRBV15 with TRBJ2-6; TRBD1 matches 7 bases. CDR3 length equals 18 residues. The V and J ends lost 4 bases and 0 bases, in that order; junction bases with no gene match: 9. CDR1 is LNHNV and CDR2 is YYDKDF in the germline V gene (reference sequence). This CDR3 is CATSNRTGAGSGANVLTF. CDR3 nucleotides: TGTGCCACCAGCAACAGAACAGGGGCCGGCTCTGGGGCCAACGTCCTGACTTTC.

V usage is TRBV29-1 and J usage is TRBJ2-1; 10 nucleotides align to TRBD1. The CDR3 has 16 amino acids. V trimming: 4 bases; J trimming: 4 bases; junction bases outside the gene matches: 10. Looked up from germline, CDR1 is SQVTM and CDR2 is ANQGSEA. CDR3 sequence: CSVADRGGWVYNEQFF. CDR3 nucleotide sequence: TGCAGCGTTGCGGACAGGGGGGGGTGGGTTTACAATGAGCAGTTCTTC.

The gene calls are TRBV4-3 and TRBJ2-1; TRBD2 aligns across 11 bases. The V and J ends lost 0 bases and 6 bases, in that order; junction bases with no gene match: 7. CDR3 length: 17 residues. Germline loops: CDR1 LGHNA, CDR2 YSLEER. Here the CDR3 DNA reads TGCGCCAGCAGCCAAGATCCCCCTAGCGGGGGGAGCAATGAGCAGTTCTTC. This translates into CASSQDPPSGGSNEQFF.

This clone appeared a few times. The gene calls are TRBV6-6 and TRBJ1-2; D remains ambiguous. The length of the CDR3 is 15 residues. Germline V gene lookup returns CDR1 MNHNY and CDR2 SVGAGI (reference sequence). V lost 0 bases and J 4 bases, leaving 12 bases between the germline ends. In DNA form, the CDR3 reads TGTGCCAGCAGTTACTCTCCCGGGATGGGCTATGGCTACACCTTC. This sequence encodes CASSYSPGMGYGYTF.

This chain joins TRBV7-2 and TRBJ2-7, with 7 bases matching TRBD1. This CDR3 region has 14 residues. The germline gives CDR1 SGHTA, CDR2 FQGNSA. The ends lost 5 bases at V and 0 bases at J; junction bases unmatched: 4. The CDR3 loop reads CASSPGQSSYEQYF. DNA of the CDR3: TGTGCCAGCAGCCCGGGACAGAGCTCCTACGAGCAGTACTTC.

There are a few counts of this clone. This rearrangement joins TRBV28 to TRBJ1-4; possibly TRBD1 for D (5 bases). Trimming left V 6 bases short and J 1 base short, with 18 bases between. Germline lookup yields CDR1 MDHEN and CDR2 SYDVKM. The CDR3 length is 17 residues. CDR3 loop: CASSLGRGGRTNEKLFF. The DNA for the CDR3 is TGTGCCAGCAGCCTCGGAAGGGGAGGTAGAACTAATGAAAAACTGTTTTTT. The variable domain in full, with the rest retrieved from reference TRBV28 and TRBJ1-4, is DVKVTQSSRYLVKRTGEKVFLECVQDMDHENMFWYRQDPGLGLRLIYFSYDVKMKEKGDIPEGYSVSREKKERFSLILESASTNQTSMYLCASSLGRGGRTNEKLFFGSGTQLSVL.

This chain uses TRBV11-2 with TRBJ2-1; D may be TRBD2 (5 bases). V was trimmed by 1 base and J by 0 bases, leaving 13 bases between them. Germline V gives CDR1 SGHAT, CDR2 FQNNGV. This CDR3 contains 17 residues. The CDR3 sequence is CASSLVQSSNSYNEQFF. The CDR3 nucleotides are TGTGCCAGCAGCTTAGTACAGTCTAGCAACTCCTACAATGAGCAGTTCTTC.

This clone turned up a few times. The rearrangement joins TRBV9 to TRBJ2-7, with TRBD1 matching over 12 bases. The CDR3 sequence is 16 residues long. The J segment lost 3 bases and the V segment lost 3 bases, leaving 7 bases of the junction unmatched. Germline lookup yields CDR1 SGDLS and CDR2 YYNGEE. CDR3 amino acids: CASSGTGTGGNYEQYF. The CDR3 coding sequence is TGTGCCAGCAGCGGTACCGGGACAGGGGGCAACTACGAGCAGTACTTC.

This CDR3 reads CASSSRSSGGPYF. CDR3 DNA sequence: TGTGCCAGCAGCTCCCGAAGTAGCGGGGGCCCGTACTTC. The V call is TRBV11-2, the J call TRBJ2-5; 9 nucleotides agree with TRBD2. Germline V CDR1 and CDR2: SGHAT, FQNNGV. This CDR3 is built from 13 residues. The V segment lost 4 bases and the J segment 13 bases; nucleotides outside the gene matches: 10. Combining the CDR3 with reference TRBV11-2 and TRBJ2-5 gives the whole variable domain EAGVAQSPRYKIIEKRQSVAFWCNPISGHATLYWYQQILGQGPKLLIQFQNNGVVDDSQLPKDRFSAERLKGVDSTLKIQPAKLEDSAVYLCASSSRSSGGPYFGPGTRLLVL.

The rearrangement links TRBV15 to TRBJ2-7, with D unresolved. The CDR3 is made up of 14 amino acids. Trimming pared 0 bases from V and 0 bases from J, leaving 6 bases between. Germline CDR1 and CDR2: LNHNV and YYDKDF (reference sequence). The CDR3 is CATSREATSYEQYF. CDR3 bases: TGTGCCACCAGCAGAGAAGCTACCTCCTACGAGCAGTACTTC. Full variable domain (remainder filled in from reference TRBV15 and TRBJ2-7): DAMVIQNPRYQVTQFGKPVTLSCSQTLNHNVMYWYQQKSSQAPKLLFHYYDKDFNNEADTPDNFQSRRPNTSFCFLDIRSPGLGDTAMYLCATSREATSYEQYFGPGTRLTVT.

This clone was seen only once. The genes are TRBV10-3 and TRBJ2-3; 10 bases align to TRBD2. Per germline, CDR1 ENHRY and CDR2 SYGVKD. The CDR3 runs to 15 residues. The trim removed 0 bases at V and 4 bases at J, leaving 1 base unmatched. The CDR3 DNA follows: TGTGCCATCAGTGAGTCGGGACTAGCGCCAGATACGCAGTATTTT. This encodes CAISESGLAPDTQYF.

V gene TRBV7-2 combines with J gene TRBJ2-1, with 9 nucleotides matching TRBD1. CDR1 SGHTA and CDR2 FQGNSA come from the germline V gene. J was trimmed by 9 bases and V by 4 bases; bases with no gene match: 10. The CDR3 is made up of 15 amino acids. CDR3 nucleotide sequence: TGTGCCAGCAGCTACTCCGGGACAGGGAGAGGTGAGCAGTTCTTC. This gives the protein CASSYSGTGRGEQFF.

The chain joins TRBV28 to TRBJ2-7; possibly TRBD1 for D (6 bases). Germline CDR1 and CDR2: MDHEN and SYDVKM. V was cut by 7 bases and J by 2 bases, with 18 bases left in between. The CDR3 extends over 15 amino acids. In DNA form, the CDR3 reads TGTGCCAGCAACTCGGTCGTACAGGGAGCCTACGAGCAGTACTTC. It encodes CASNSVVQGAYEQYF.

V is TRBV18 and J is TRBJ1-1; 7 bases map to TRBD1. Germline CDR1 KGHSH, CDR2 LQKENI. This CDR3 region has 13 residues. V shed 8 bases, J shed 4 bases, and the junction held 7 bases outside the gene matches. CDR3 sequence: CASRPTGATEAFF. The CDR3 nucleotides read TGTGCCAGCCGACCCACAGGGGCCACTGAAGCTTTCTTT.

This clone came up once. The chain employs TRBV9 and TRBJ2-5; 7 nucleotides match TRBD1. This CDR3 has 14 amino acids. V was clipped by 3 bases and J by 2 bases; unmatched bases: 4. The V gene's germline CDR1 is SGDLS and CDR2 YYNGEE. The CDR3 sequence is CASSEGQPQETQYF. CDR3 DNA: TGTGCCAGCAGCGAGGGACAGCCGCAAGAGACCCAGTACTTC.

This CDR3 is CASTRGFSNQPQHF. In DNA form, the CDR3 reads TGTGCCAGTACAAGGGGTTTTAGCAATCAGCCCCAGCATTTT. This chain links TRBV19 with TRBJ1-5; perhaps TRBD1 as D (5 bases). Between the trimmed V and J ends, which lost 7 bases and 0 bases, there was a span of 10 bases. CDR1 and CDR2 (germline): LNHDA, SQIVND (reference sequence). This CDR3 is built from 14 residues.